The 17 T cell receptor beta chains listed next were all sequenced from one sample in a study of cytomegalovirus exposure and HLA in healthy donors. Measured with immunoSEQ multiplex PCR; TCRdb has only the in-frame clones, and not every one. The data hold about 200,000 clones, with 81% observed a single time. Source material: PBMCs. Receptor source: a woman in her twenties or thirties in good health and CMV-seronegative.

This chain connects TRBV5-6 to TRBJ2-5; weak D call: TRBD2 (7 bases). CDR3 length: 16 amino acids. Trimming took 1 base from V and 2 from J, leaving 15 bases between them. CDR1 is SGHDT and CDR2 is YYEEEE in the germline V gene. The DNA for the CDR3 is TGTGCCAGCAGCTTGAGCAGGGGAGGGATTCAAGAGACCCAGTACTTC. This gives the protein CASSLSRGGIQETQYF.

J is TRBJ1-1 and V is TRBV28, with 8 positions matching TRBD1. V gave up 7 bases and J gave up 1 base; unmatched junction bases: 5. The germline V gene encodes CDR1 MDHEN and CDR2 SYDVKM. This CDR3 contains 14 residues. The CDR3 here is CASTSGQGNTEAFF. In DNA, the CDR3 is TGTGCCAGCACCTCCGGACAGGGGAACACTGAAGCTTTCTTT.

This clone showed up just once. The CDR3 coding sequence is TGTGCCTGGAGTACCCAGGGTTTGGGCAATCAGCCCCAGCATTTT. As protein: CAWSTQGLGNQPQHF. The J gene is TRBJ1-5, the V gene TRBV30; a weak D match, TRBD1 (5 bases). CDR1 is GTSNPN, CDR2 SVGIG, per germline (reference sequence). The CDR3 is 15 residues long. The V and J ends lost 2 bases and 2 bases respectively, with 13 bases between them. The full variable domain, completed using reference TRBV30 and TRBJ1-5, is SQTIHQWPATLVQPVGSPLSLECTVEGTSNPNLYWYRQAAGRGLQLLFYSVGIGQISSEVPQNLSASRPQDRQFILSSKKLLLSDSGFYLCAWSTQGLGNQPQHFGDGTRLSIL.

This chain connects TRBV25-1 to TRBJ2-5; the D is unclear. Looked up from germline, CDR1 is MGHDK and CDR2 is SYGVNS. This CDR3 is built from 14 residues. Trimming pared 3 bases from V and 1 base from J, leaving 9 bases between. CDR3 DNA: TGTGCCAGCAGTGAGTACACAGTCCAAGAGACCCAGTACTTC. It translates to CASSEYTVQETQYF. Using reference TRBV25-1 and TRBJ2-5 for the parts outside the CDR3, the full variable domain is EADIYQTPRYLVIGTGKKITLECSQTMGHDKMYWYQQDPGMELHLIHYSYGVNSTEKGDLSSESTVSRIRTEHFPLTLESARPSHTSQYLCASSEYTVQETQYFGPGTRLLVL.

This rearrangement joins TRBV6-5 to TRBJ1-1; TRBD1 aligns across 10 bases. Trimming at V came to 4 bases and at J to 6 bases, leaving 5 bases not matched to a gene. The CDR3 consists of 14 residues. Germline CDR1 MNHEY, CDR2 SVGAGI. The CDR3 loop reads CASSWGGTGAEAFF. Written as DNA, the CDR3 is TGTGCCAGCAGTTGGGGAGGGACAGGGGCTGAAGCTTTCTTT.

The chain links TRBV5-4 to TRBJ1-4; D is unresolved. The V end was cut by 4 bases, the J end by 0 bases, with 13 bases between. This CDR3 is built from 16 residues. CDR1 is SGHNT and CDR2 is YYREEE in the germline V gene (reference sequence). The CDR3 loop is CASSTKNPATNEKLFF. The CDR3 DNA sequence: TGTGCCAGCAGCACAAAGAATCCTGCAACTAATGAAAAACTGTTTTTT.

The genes are TRBV11-2 and TRBJ1-3; TRBD1 is a possible D gene (5 bases). This CDR3 comprises 18 residues. Germline values: CDR1 SGHAT, CDR2 FQNNGV. The germline V and J ends were trimmed by 1 base and 2 bases, with 18 bases remaining between them. The CDR3 coding sequence is TGTGCCAGCAGCTTAGTGCGGTCCAGGACATCGACTGGAAACACCATATATTTT. Translating it yields CASSLVRSRTSTGNTIYF.

V usage is TRBV7-9 and J usage is TRBJ2-7; D is unclear. The CDR3 runs 14 residues. The V and J ends lost 5 bases and 3 bases respectively, with 14 bases between them. The V gene's germline CDR1 is SEHNR and CDR2 FQNEAQ (reference sequence). The CDR3 protein is CASSPLEINYEQYF. DNA for the CDR3: TGTGCCAGCAGCCCATTAGAAATAAACTACGAGCAGTACTTC.

The chain has TRBV5-6 and TRBJ2-1; TRBD1 is a possible D gene (6 bases). The V end lost 0 bases, the J end lost 4 bases, and 11 bases lay between the germline ends. Germline CDR1 is SGHDT and CDR2 is YYEEEE. The CDR3 is made up of 15 amino acids. CDR3 sequence reads: CASSLVRTAYNEQFF. The CDR3, as DNA: TGTGCCAGCAGCTTGGTTAGGACAGCTTACAATGAGCAGTTCTTC.

The chain links TRBV28 to TRBJ2-4, with D possibly matching TRBD1 (6 bases). The CDR3 is 15 residues long. V gave up 4 bases and J gave up 3 bases, with 13 bases separating them. CDR1 and CDR2 from the germline V gene are MDHEN and SYDVKM. CDR3 DNA: TGTGCCAGCAGTTCACCCGGGACAATCAAAAACATTCAGTACTTC. It translates to CASSSPGTIKNIQYF.

The rearrangement joins TRBV28 to TRBJ2-3; tentatively, D is TRBD2 (6 bases). From germline, CDR1 is MDHEN and CDR2 SYDVKM. Trimming stripped 6 bases from V and 2 bases from J, with 18 bases between. CDR3 size: 16 residues. The CDR3 here is CASSLGTPRYTDTQYF. The CDR3 DNA sequence: TGTGCCAGCAGCTTAGGGACTCCCCGATACACAGATACGCAGTATTTT.

This chain's CDR3 is CAISADRGDQPQHF. CDR3 sequence (DNA): TGTGCCATCAGTGCGGACAGGGGAGATCAGCCCCAGCATTTT. The chain carries TRBV10-3 and TRBJ1-5, with TRBD1 matching over 9 bases. V lost 4 bases and J lost 5; bases outside the gene matches: 3. CDR3 length: 14 residues. Germline CDR1 reads ENHRY; CDR2 reads SYGVKD.

The chain links TRBV19 to TRBJ2-7; TRBD1 aligns across 10 bases. V trimming: 4 bases; J trimming: 5 bases; junction bases outside the gene matches: 8. The CDR3 extends over 15 amino acids. Germline lookup yields CDR1 LNHDA and CDR2 SQIVND (reference sequence). The CDR3 coding sequence is TGTGCCAGTAGTACTCCGGGACAGGGGAAGGACGAGCAGTACTTC. It translates to CASSTPGQGKDEQYF.

This sequence joins TRBV7-2 and TRBJ2-2; 9 bases are shared with TRBD1. The CDR3 contains 16 residues. Trimming at V came to 5 bases and at J to 4 bases, leaving 8 bases not matched to a gene. Germline V gene lookup returns CDR1 SGHTA and CDR2 FQGNSA. This CDR3 reads CASSLGQGKPTGELFF. The CDR3, as DNA: TGTGCCAGCAGCCTTGGACAGGGGAAACCCACCGGGGAGCTGTTTTTT.

The V and J genes are TRBV5-1 and TRBJ2-5, with a tentative D call TRBD1 (6 bases). Germline assignment: CDR1 SGHRS and CDR2 YFSETQ. The CDR3 spans 15 residues. V was trimmed by 4 bases and J by 5 bases, leaving 18 bases between them. CDR3 nucleotide sequence: TGCGCCAGCAGCCTCACAGGGTCCCCTGGGGAGACCCAGTACTTC. This translates into CASSLTGSPGETQYF.

This clone has just a few counts. This chain joins TRBV29-1 and TRBJ2-1, with a tentative D call TRBD1 (6 bases). Trimming took off 5 bases at V and 0 bases at J, with 14 bases between the two ends. The CDR3 covers 15 residues. CDR1 is SQVTM and CDR2 is ANQGSEA in the germline V gene. CDR3 in amino acids: CSVQKDRSSYNEQFF. The CDR3 DNA reads as TGCAGCGTTCAAAAGGACAGAAGCTCCTACAATGAGCAGTTCTTC.

The chain joins TRBV27 to TRBJ2-2; 10 nucleotides match TRBD2. Germline CDR1 MNHEY, CDR2 SMNVEV (reference sequence). J lost 3 bases, V lost 10 bases, and 5 bases had no gene match. The CDR3 runs to 14 residues. The CDR3 nucleotides are TGTGCCATCCAAGCGGGAGGGGACACCGGGGAGCTGTTTTTT. This translates into CAIQAGGDTGELFF.